This TCR beta chain was recorded in a study of lymphopenia after photon versus proton radiotherapy. Notes on this clone: Its antigen is currently unknown.

Whole-study findings and limits: Only patients who died were analyzed for survival; proton advantage is unproven. Oligoclonal CD8+ Temra expansion after nadir drove photon patients' diversity drop. A bigger post-nadir fall in TCR diversity correlated inversely with survival time in deceased patients.

Generated by immunoSEQ multiplex PCR, the TCRdb table keeps only in-frame clones and is missing some. The table lists tens of thousands of clones, 83% of them singletons. Germline-derived CDR1 and CDR2 are LGHNA and YSLEER. This CDR3 is built from 15 residues. V lost 1 base to trimming and J lost 0 bases, with 6 bases between them. This clonotype was sampled from a man between 60 and 70 years old with pancreatic cancer. Source: peripheral blood, taken from a patient treated with proton-based radiotherapy. The V gene is TRBV4-3, the J gene TRBJ1-4; unclear D gene. The CDR3: CASSQVATTNEKLFF. The CDR3 DNA sequence: TGCGCCAGCAGCCAAGTGGCCACAACTAATGAAAAACTGTTTTTT.